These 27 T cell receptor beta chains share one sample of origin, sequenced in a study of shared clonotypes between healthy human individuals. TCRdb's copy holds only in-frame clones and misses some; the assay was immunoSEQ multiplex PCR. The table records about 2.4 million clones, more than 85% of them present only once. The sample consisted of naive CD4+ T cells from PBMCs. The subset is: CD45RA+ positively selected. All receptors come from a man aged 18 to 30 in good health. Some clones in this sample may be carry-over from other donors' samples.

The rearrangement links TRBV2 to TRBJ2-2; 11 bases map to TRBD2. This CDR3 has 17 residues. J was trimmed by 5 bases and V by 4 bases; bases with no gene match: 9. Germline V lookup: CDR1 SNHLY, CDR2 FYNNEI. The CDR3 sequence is CASSGNPPSGGTGELFF. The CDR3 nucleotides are TGTGCCAGCAGTGGAAACCCGCCTAGCGGGGGGACCGGGGAGCTGTTTTTT.

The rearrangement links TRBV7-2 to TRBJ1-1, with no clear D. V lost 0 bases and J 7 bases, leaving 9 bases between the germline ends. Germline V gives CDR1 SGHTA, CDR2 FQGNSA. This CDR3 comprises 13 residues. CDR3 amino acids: CASSLARGLEAFF. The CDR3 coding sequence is TGTGCCAGCAGCTTAGCGCGAGGGCTTGAAGCTTTCTTT.

CDR3 loop: CSAKQQETQYF. As DNA, the CDR3 is TGCAGTGCTAAACAGCAAGAGACCCAGTACTTC. This chain connects TRBV20-1 to TRBJ2-5; D remains unclear. Trimming stripped 4 bases from V and 2 bases from J, with 5 bases between. The germline V gene encodes CDR1 DFQATT and CDR2 SNEGSKA (reference sequence). The CDR3 extends over 11 amino acids.

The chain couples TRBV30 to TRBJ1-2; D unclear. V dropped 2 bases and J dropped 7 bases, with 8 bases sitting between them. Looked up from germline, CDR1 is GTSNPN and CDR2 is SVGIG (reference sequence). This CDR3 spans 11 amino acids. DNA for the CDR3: TGTGCCTGGAGTCCCGACGCTGGCTACACCTTC. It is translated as CAWSPDAGYTF.

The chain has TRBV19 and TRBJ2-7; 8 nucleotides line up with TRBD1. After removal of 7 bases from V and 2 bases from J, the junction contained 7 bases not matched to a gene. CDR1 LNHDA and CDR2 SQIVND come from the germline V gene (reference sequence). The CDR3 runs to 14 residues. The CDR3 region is CASKGDRPTYEQYF. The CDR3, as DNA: TGTGCCAGTAAGGGGGACAGGCCTACCTACGAGCAGTACTTC.

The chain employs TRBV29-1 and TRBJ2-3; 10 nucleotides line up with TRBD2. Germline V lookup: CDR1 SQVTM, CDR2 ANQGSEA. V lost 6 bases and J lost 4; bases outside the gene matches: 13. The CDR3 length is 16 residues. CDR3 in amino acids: CSVRGIEREGSDTQYF. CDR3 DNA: TGCAGCGTCCGAGGGATCGAGCGGGAGGGCTCAGATACGCAGTATTTT.

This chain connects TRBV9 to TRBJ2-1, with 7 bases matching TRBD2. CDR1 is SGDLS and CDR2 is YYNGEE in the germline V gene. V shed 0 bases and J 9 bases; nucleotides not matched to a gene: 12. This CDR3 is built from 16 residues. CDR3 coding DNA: TGTGCCAGCAGCGTAGCGCCTAGCGGCACACTCGCTGAGCAGTTCTTC. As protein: CASSVAPSGTLAEQFF.

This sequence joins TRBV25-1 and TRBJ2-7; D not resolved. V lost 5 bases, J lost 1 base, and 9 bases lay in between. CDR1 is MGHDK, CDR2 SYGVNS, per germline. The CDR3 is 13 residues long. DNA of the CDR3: TGTGCCAGCAGTAACATCCCTTCCTACGAGCAGTACTTC. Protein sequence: CASSNIPSYEQYF.

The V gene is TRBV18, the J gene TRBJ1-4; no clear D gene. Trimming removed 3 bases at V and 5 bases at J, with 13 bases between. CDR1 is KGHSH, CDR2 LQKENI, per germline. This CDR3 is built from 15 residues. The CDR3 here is CASSPLTAWNEKLFF. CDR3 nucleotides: TGTGCCAGCTCACCTTTAACAGCCTGGAATGAAAAACTGTTTTTT.

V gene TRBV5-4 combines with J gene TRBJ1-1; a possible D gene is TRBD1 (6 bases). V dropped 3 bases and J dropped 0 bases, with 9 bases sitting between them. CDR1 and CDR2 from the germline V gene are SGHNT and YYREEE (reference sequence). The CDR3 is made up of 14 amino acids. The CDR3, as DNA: TGTGCCAGCAGCTGGGACACCATGAACACTGAAGCTTTCTTT. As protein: CASSWDTMNTEAFF.

The CDR3 protein is CAISDGTGLSYEQYF. For the CDR3, the DNA is TGTGCCATCAGTGACGGGACAGGCCTATCCTACGAGCAGTACTTC. The V gene is TRBV10-3, the J gene TRBJ2-7; 8 nucleotides align to TRBD1. Looked up from germline, CDR1 is ENHRY and CDR2 is SYGVKD. After removal of 3 bases from V and 1 base from J, the junction contained 5 bases not matched to a gene. This CDR3 region has 15 residues.

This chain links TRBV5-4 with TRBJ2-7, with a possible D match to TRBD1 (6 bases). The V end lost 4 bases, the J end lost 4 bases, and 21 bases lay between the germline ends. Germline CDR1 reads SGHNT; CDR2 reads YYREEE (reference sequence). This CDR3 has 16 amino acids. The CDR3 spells CASSPDSSTYLYEQYF. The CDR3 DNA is TGTGCCAGCAGCCCGGACAGCAGTACTTATCTATACGAGCAGTACTTC.

CDR3 sequence (DNA): TGTGCCAGCAGCTTATCTTACGTCACCGGGACGTTTTATGGCTACACCTTC. Its translation: CASSLSYVTGTFYGYTF. The V call is TRBV7-8, the J call TRBJ1-2, with D possibly TRBD1 on 5 matching bases. The germline V and J ends were trimmed by 2 bases and 5 bases, with 21 bases remaining between them. Germline CDR1 SGHVS, CDR2 FQNEAQ. The CDR3 covers 17 residues.

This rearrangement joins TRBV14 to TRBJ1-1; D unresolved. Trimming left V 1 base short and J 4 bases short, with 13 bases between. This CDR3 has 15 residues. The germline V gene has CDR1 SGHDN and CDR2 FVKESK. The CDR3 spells CASSQARGFRTEAFF. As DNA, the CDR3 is TGTGCCAGCAGCCAAGCTCGGGGTTTCCGCACTGAAGCTTTCTTT.

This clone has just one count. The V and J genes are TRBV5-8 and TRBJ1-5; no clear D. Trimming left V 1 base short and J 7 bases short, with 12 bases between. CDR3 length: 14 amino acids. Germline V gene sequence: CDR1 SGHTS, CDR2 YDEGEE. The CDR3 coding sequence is TGTGCCAGCAGCTTGTGGGAGGGTGCGCAGCCCCAGCATTTT. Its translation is CASSLWEGAQPQHF.

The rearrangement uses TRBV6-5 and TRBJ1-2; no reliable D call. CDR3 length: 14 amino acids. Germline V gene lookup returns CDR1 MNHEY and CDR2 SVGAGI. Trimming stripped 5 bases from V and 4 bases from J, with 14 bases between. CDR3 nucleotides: TGTGCCAGCAGTCGCGATACGGCTGGCTATGGCTACACCTTC. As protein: CASSRDTAGYGYTF.

The CDR3 DNA reads TGTGCCAGCAGCGCTAACGGCGATGAGCAGTTCTTC. As protein: CASSANGDEQFF. The V call is TRBV9, the J call TRBJ2-1; D gene uncertain. Trimming took 3 bases from V and 8 from J, leaving 9 bases between them. From germline, CDR1 is SGDLS and CDR2 YYNGEE. CDR3 size: 12 residues.

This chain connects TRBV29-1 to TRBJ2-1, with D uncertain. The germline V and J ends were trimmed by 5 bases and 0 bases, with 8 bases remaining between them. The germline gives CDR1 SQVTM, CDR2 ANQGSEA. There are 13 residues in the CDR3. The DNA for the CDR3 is TGCAGCGTTCGAGCGAGCTCCTACAATGAGCAGTTCTTC. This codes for CSVRASSYNEQFF.

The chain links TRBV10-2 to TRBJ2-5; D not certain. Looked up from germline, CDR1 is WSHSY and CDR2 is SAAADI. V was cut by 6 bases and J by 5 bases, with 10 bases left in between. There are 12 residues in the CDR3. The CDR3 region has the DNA TGCGCCAGCAGCCAGGAAGGGGAGACCCAGTACTTC. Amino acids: CASSQEGETQYF.

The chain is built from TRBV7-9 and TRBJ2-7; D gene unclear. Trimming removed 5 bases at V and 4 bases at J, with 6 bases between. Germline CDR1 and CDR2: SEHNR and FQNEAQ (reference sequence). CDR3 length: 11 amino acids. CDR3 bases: TGTGCCAGCAGCAAAGGGTACGAGCAGTACTTC. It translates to CASSKGYEQYF.

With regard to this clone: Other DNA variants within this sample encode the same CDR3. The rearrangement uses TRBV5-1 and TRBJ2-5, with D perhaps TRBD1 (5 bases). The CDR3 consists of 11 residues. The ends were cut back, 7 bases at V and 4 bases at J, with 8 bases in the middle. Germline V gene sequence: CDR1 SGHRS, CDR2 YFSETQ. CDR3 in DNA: TGCGCCAGCCAGGGCGGAGAGACCCAGTACTTC. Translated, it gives CASQGGETQYF.

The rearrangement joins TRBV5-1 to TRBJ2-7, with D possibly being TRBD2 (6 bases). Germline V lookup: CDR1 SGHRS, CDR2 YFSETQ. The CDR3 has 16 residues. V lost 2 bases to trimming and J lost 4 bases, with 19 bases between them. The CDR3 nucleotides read TGCGCCAGCAGCTTAGACTACCGGGACTTTGGTTACGAGCAGTACTTC. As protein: CASSLDYRDFGYEQYF.

For the CDR3, the DNA is TGTGCCAGCAGTGAATTGAGGGACAGAGACACTGAAGCTTTCTTT. Translating gives CASSELRDRDTEAFF. V gene TRBV6-1 combines with J gene TRBJ1-1; 7 nucleotides line up with TRBD1. This CDR3 is built from 15 residues. With V trimmed by 2 bases and J by 3 bases, 6 bases remained unmatched. Germline loops: CDR1 MNHNS, CDR2 SASEGT.

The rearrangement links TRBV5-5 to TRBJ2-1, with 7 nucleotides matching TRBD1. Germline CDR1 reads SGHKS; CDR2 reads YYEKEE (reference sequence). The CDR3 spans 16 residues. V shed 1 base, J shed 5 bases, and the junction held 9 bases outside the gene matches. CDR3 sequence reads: CASSLSGTALHNEQFF. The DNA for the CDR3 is TGTGCCAGCAGCTTGTCCGGGACAGCACTACACAATGAGCAGTTCTTC.

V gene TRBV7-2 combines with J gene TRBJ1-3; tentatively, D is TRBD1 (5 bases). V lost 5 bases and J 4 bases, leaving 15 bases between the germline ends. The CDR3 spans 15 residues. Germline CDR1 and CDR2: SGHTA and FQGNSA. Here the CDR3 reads CASSQSRGRGNTIYF. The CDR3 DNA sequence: TGTGCCAGCAGCCAGAGTCGGGGGAGGGGAAACACCATATATTTT.

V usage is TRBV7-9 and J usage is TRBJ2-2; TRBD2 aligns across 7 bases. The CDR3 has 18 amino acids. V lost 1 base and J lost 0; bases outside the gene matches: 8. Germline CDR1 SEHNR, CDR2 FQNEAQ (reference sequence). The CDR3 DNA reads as TGTGCCAGCAGCTTAGTGGTAGCGGGCAGATCGAACACCGGGGAGCTGTTTTTT. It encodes CASSLVVAGRSNTGELFF.

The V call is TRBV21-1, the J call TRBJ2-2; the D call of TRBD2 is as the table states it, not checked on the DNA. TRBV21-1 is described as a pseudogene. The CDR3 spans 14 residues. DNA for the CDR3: TGTGCCAGCAGCAAGAGATCGAACACCGGGGAGCTGTTTTTT. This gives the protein CASSKRSNTGELFF.